This T cell receptor beta chain is from a study of human T cells and chemical hapten exposure. Background on the study: Small volume differences among pooled libraries mainly caused per-sample TCR yield variation.

Time point reported: healthy volunteer bleed at 2 weeks. Unfractionated whole blood was the source from which total RNA was extracted. During construction of the library, unique molecular identifiers were attached to individual cDNA molecules for quantitative, reproducible TCR counting. Original data processing: Across samples, TCR counts had a median of around 100,000 and ranged from about 20,000 to 750,000. TCRdb redid the calling of the RACE reads with MiXCR, one entry per CDR3 protein. What appears here as the V and J calls and clone size reflects TCRdb's work, not the paper's. The repertoire holds tens of thousands of distinct CDR3 sequences, just under 9% seen once, with 2.5% to 3% in the top ten. Whole-study findings and limits: With DPC sensitization, TCRs exceeding 1 in 1000 frequency showed no change.

A word on this clonotype: What it recognizes is unknown.

This sequence originates from a female donor in good health. Some clones in this sample may be carry-over from other donors' samples. Sequencing was carried out using whole blood.

CDR3 DNA sequence: TGTGCCTCCAATCTGGTATATGGCTACACCTTC. It encodes CASNLVYGYTF. V is TRBV30 and J is TRBJ1-2; no firm D call. Per the germline V gene, CDR1 is GTSNPN and CDR2 is SVGIG (reference sequence). V dropped 7 bases and J dropped 5 bases, with 11 bases sitting between them. The CDR3 covers 11 residues.